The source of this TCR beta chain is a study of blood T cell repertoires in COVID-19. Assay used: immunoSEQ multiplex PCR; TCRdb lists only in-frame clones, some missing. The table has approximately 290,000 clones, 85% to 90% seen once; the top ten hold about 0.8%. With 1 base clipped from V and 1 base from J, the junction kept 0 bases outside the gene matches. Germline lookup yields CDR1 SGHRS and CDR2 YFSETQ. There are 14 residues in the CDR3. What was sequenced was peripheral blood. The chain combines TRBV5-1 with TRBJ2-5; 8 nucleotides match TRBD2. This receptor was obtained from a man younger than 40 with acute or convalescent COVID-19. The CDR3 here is CASSLTSGQETQYF. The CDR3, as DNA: TGCGCCAGCAGCTTGACTAGCGGCCAAGAGACCCAGTACTTC.